Many counts were recorded for the clone carrying this T cell receptor beta chain. The antigen is unknown. In TCRdb, the PCR reads were re-called with MiXCR into one record per CDR3 protein. Of about 65,000 distinct CDR3 sequences in the sample, approximately 18% were seen once. The data originate from a study of molecular identifiers for immune sequencing clone quantification. General study findings and limits: Sharing of a barcode by identical TCR molecules could cause highly expanded clone sizes to be underestimated. Spiked Jurkat TCR RNA equivalent to one cell was reportedly detectable in 800,000 to 1,000,000 naive cells.

In the sort, naive CD8 T cells were defined as CD8+CD4-CCR7+CD45RA+. This TCR derives from a human donor in good health. Some libraries in this study had Jurkat cell RNA spiked in. Input material: naive CD8+ T cells from blood, with Jurkat cell RNA spiked in. The subset denotes: FACS-sorted CD8+CD4-CCR7+CD45RA+ naive T cells.

Here the CDR3 reads CASSLAPWEGGQPQHF. The CDR3 bases are TGTGCCAGCAGCTTAGCCCCGTGGGAAGGCGGTCAGCCCCAGCATTTT. The genes are TRBV7-2 and TRBJ1-5; unclear D gene. Trimming cost V 0 bases and J 6 bases, with 15 bases left between them. The germline V gene encodes CDR1 SGHTA and CDR2 FQGNSA. CDR3 size: 16 residues.